The rows below give T cell receptor beta chains drawn from one sample of a study of T cell changes during pregnancy in multiple sclerosis. Profiling relied on immunoSEQ multiplex PCR, and the TCRdb table lists in-frame clones only, not all of them. The sample gives fewer than 70,000 clones, 87% of which show up once; over 4% is in the top ten. The sequencing input was peripheral blood from another person, used as feeder cells. The receptor set was obtained from a human donor whose cells served as feeder cells for cultures in a pregnancy study. Both conserved end residues are part of each CDR3. D genes are given only for firm matches. Size values are once, few and many counts, or a class for expanded clones, and some rows have none.

few,TRBJ2-5,TRBV2,-,CASSEARGTEQETQYF,TGTGCCAGCAGTGAAGCGAGGGGGACGGAACAAGAGACCCAGTACTTC
-,TRBJ2-5,TRBV11-2,-,CASSLLAMETQYF,TGTGCCAGCAGCTTATTAGCGATGGAGACCCAGTACTTC
-,TRBJ1-2,TRBV30,TRBD1,CAWARQGMNYGYTF,TGTGCCTGGGCAAGACAGGGGATGAACTATGGCTACACCTTC
-,TRBJ1-2,TRBV4-1,-,CASSQVGGRGYGYTF,TGCGCCAGCAGCCAAGTTGGCGGCCGCGGGTATGGCTACACCTTC
-,TRBJ2-2,TRBV7-3,-,CASSPIGGELFF,TGTGCCAGCAGCCCAATAGGCGGGGAGCTGTTTTTT
-,TRBJ2-1,TRBV30,TRBD2,CAWSTSGRYNEQFF,TGTGCCTGGAGTACGAGCGGGAGATACAATGAGCAGTTCTTC
-,TRBJ2-1,TRBV7-2,-,CASNPTPSNEQFF,TGTGCCAGCAACCCGACCCCGTCCAATGAGCAGTTCTTC
-,TRBJ2-1,TRBV7-3,-,CASSLSGSVRYNEQFF,TGTGCCAGCAGCTTAAGTGGGAGTGTCAGATACAATGAGCAGTTCTTC
-,TRBJ1-1,TRBV7-9,-,CASSLGDQPLGAFF,TGTGCCAGCAGCTTAGGGGACCAACCCCTTGGAGCTTTCTTT
-,TRBJ2-7,TRBV2,-,CASIDGRTYEQYF,TGTGCCAGCATCGACGGGAGAACCTACGAGCAGTACTTC
-,TRBJ2-7,TRBV28,-,CASSLFRSAGGSYEQYF,TGTGCCAGCAGTTTATTTCGGAGCGCGGGCGGGTCCTACGAGCAGTACTTC
-,TRBJ2-2,TRBV30,TRBD1,CAWSRQGALSGELFF,TGTGCCTGGAGTCGGCAGGGGGCGCTATCCGGGGAGCTGTTTTTT
-,TRBJ2-3,TRBV27,-,CASSLTSSPITDTQYF,TGTGCCAGCAGTTTAACTAGCAGCCCCATAACTGATACGCAGTATTTT
-,TRBJ2-2,TRBV4-3,-,CASSQEDRLGELFF,TGCGCCAGCAGCCAAGAAGACCGGCTCGGGGAGCTGTTTTTT
-,TRBJ2-1,TRBV6-4,-,CASSLDSGLGEQFF,TGTGCCAGCAGCTTGGACAGTGGGCTAGGTGAGCAGTTCTTC
once,TRBJ1-2,TRBV7-9,-,CASSRDGDGYTF,TGTGCCAGCAGCAGGGATGGGGATGGCTACACCTTC
-,TRBJ1-3,TRBV28,-,CASSPTGPLSMTIYF,TGTGCCAGCAGTCCTACGGGTCCTCTTTCGATGACCATATATTTT
-,TRBJ2-7,TRBV20-1,-,CSARPDYEQYF,TGCAGTGCTAGACCTGACTACGAGCAGTACTTC
-,TRBJ1-1,TRBV6-5,TRBD1,CASSTGQVTEAFF,TGTGCCAGCAGCACGGGACAGGTAACTGAAGCTTTCTTT
-,TRBJ1-1,TRBV28,-,CASSLQGMGTEAFF,TGTGCCAGCAGTCTACAGGGAATGGGTACTGAAGCTTTCTTT
-,TRBJ2-7,TRBV5-1,-,CASSWQGASDEQYF,TGCGCCAGCAGCTGGCAAGGGGCGTCGGACGAGCAGTACTTC
-,TRBJ2-6,TRBV7-2,TRBD1,CASSPDRVGSGANVLTF,TGTGCCAGCAGCCCGGACAGGGTCGGCTCTGGGGCCAACGTCCTGACTTTC
-,TRBJ2-2,TRBV7-9,TRBD2,CASSEGGPTGELFF,TGTGCCAGCAGCGAGGGAGGGCCAACCGGGGAGCTGTTTTTT
-,TRBJ2-3,TRBV4-2,-,CASSQVGITQYF,TGTGCCAGCAGCCAAGTGGGCATCACGCAGTATTTT
-,TRBJ1-4,TRBV7-9,-,CASSLAAGNEKLFF,TGTGCCAGCAGCTTGGCGGCCGGGAATGAAAAACTGTTTTTT
-,TRBJ2-3,TRBV2,-,CASSAVAQDTQYF,TGTGCCAGCAGTGCTGTGGCCCAAGATACGCAGTATTTT
-,TRBJ1-4,TRBV15,-,CATSSEGLPNEKLFF,TGTGCCACCAGCAGCGAGGGACTCCCTAATGAAAAACTGTTTTTT
-,TRBJ2-2,TRBV19,TRBD1,CASLNRGVAGELFF,TGTGCCAGCCTTAACAGGGGAGTGGCCGGGGAGCTGTTTTTT
few,TRBJ1-6,TRBV2,-,CASLRHHALNSPLHF,TGTGCCAGCTTAAGACACCACGCACTTAATTCACCCCTCCACTTT
-,TRBJ2-3,TRBV6-4,-,CASSDGGATDTQYF,TGTGCCAGCAGTGACGGGGGGGCCACAGATACGCAGTATTTT
-,TRBJ1-2,TRBV28,-,CASSSWTLAVNYGYTF,TGTGCCAGCAGTTCCTGGACACTGGCCGTCAACTATGGCTACACCTTC
-,TRBJ1-1,TRBV2,-,CASSDLTALNTEAFF,TGTGCCAGCAGTGATTTGACAGCGTTGAACACTGAAGCTTTCTTT
once,TRBJ2-7,TRBV5-4,TRBD1,CASSQPGQGSYEQYF,TGCGCCAGCAGCCAACCCGGACAGGGCTCCTACGAGCAGTACTTC
-,TRBJ1-2,TRBV5-1,-,CASSPWGQDLNYGYTF,TGCGCCAGCAGCCCCTGGGGGCAGGACCTTAACTATGGCTACACCTTC
-,TRBJ1-5,TRBV5-6,-,CASSLRPGQNNQPQHF,TGTGCCAGCAGCTTACGTCCCGGGCAGAACAATCAGCCCCAGCATTTT
few,TRBJ1-4,TRBV11-2,-,CASSQVLGYGEKLFF,TGTGCCAGCAGCCAAGTCTTGGGGTACGGCGAAAAACTGTTTTTT
-,TRBJ2-3,TRBV4-3,-,CASSQELLGPDTQYF,TGCGCCAGCAGCCAAGAACTCTTAGGGCCAGATACGCAGTATTTT
-,TRBJ2-1,TRBV7-3,-,CASSTEGGGEQFF,TGTGCCAGCAGTACCGAGGGGGGTGGTGAGCAGTTCTTC
-,TRBJ2-1,TRBV9,-,CASSPRTDNEQFF,TGTGCCAGCAGCCCTCGGACAGACAATGAGCAGTTCTTC
-,TRBJ2-1,TRBV6-4,TRBD2,CASSEKTSGFNEQFF,TGTGCCAGCAGTGAAAAGACTAGCGGGTTTAATGAGCAGTTCTTC